What follows are 17 T cell receptor beta chains derived from one specimen sequenced in a study of T cell responses to AZD1222 COVID-19 vaccine. The assay was immunoSEQ multiplex PCR, and TCRdb's table has in-frame clones only and misses some. The sample carries 130,000 to 150,000 clones, roughly 91% recorded once. The sequencing used peripheral blood, collected on day 0 of AZD1222 vaccination. The receptors originated from an adult in good health.

The chain is built from TRBV10-3 and TRBJ1-2; D ambiguous. Trimming took off 11 bases at V and 2 bases at J, with 9 bases between the two ends. The CDR3 spans 11 residues. Germline lookup yields CDR1 ENHRY and CDR2 SYGVKD. CDR3 amino acids: CAHGGNYGYTF. In DNA form, the CDR3 reads TGTGCCCACGGAGGAAACTATGGCTACACCTTC.

This chain uses TRBV19 with TRBJ1-2, with a possible D match to TRBD1 (6 bases). Trimming pared 6 bases from V and 0 bases from J, leaving 14 bases between. The CDR3 runs to 15 residues. The germline V gene encodes CDR1 LNHDA and CDR2 SQIVND (reference sequence). CDR3 bases: TGTGCCAGTAGGGTCACGGGGGCTACTAACTATGGCTACACCTTC. Its protein is CASRVTGATNYGYTF.

V usage is TRBV24-1 and J usage is TRBJ2-1; 10 bases match TRBD1. CDR3 length: 16 amino acids. Per the germline V gene, CDR1 is KGHDR and CDR2 is SFDVKD. J gave up 10 bases and V 4 bases, and 12 bases lay outside the gene matches. The CDR3 bases are TGTGCCACCAGTGACTTACTTACCGGGACAGGGGACGAGCAGTTCTTC. This encodes CATSDLLTGTGDEQFF.

The V call is TRBV19, the J call TRBJ1-2, with 8 bases that match TRBD1. J gave up 0 bases and V 2 bases, and 2 bases lay outside the gene matches. This CDR3 contains 15 residues. The germline V gene has CDR1 LNHDA and CDR2 SQIVND (reference sequence). The CDR3 is CASSIKGQANYGYTF. The CDR3 DNA reads TGTGCCAGTAGTATAAAGGGACAGGCTAACTATGGCTACACCTTC.

J is TRBJ2-5 and V is TRBV7-9; 8 nucleotides line up with TRBD1. The V gene end was trimmed by 5 bases and the J gene end by 5 bases; junction bases not matched to a gene: 13. Germline V gives CDR1 SEHNR, CDR2 FQNEAQ (reference sequence). The CDR3 has 16 residues. The DNA for the CDR3 is TGTGCCAGCAGCGGCGAGGATGGACAGGGTCCCGAGACCCAGTACTTC. This encodes CASSGEDGQGPETQYF.

CDR3 DNA: TGTGCCTGGAGTGTGGGAGAAGGGGATTCACCCCTCCACTTT. Its translation: CAWSVGEGDSPLHF. This chain uses TRBV30 with TRBJ1-6, with D possibly being TRBD1 (5 bases). This CDR3 region has 14 residues. Germline CDR1 reads GTSNPN; CDR2 reads SVGIG (reference sequence). Trimming took off 0 bases at V and 8 bases at J, with 11 bases between the two ends.

V and J are TRBV10-3 and TRBJ2-2; 7 bases fit TRBD1. The germline V gene encodes CDR1 ENHRY and CDR2 SYGVKD. Trimming cost V 4 bases and J 2 bases; bases outside gene matches: 4. The CDR3 contains 15 residues. This CDR3 is CAISGTGANTGELFF. In DNA form, the CDR3 reads TGTGCCATCAGTGGGACAGGCGCTAACACCGGGGAGCTGTTTTTT.

The V gene is TRBV19, the J gene TRBJ1-2; D is possibly TRBD1 (5 bases). The V gene's germline CDR1 is LNHDA and CDR2 SQIVND (reference sequence). Deletions cut 0 bases from V and 6 bases from J, with 14 bases between. The CDR3 is 15 amino acids. The CDR3 region is CASSIEAGRSDGYTF. CDR3 nucleotide sequence: TGTGCCAGTAGTATAGAGGCAGGGCGGTCGGATGGCTACACCTTC.

The V and J genes are TRBV27 and TRBJ1-1, with a possible D match to TRBD1 (5 bases). Germline V lookup: CDR1 MNHEY, CDR2 SMNVEV (reference sequence). The CDR3 is made up of 13 amino acids. The V end was cut by 3 bases, the J end by 5 bases, with 10 bases between. In nucleotides, the CDR3 is TGTGCCAGCAGTTTGGGGCAGTGGACTGAAGCTTTCTTT. It specifies CASSLGQWTEAFF.

This chain connects TRBV28 to TRBJ1-6; perhaps TRBD1 as D (6 bases). The germline CDR1 and CDR2 sequences are MDHEN and SYDVKM. Trimming left V 8 bases short and J 0 bases short, with 8 bases between. CDR3 length: 14 amino acids. The CDR3 region is CASLGGSYNSPLHF. Here the CDR3 DNA reads TGTGCCAGCCTAGGGGGCTCCTATAATTCACCCCTCCACTTT. The full variable domain, completed using reference TRBV28 and TRBJ1-6, is DVKVTQSSRYLVKRTGEKVFLECVQDMDHENMFWYRQDPGLGLRLIYFSYDVKMKEKGDIPEGYSVSREKKERFSLILESASTNQTSMYLCASLGGSYNSPLHFGNGTRLTVT.

The rearrangement uses TRBV14 and TRBJ1-2, with D hard to call. V dropped 4 bases and J dropped 3 bases, with 6 bases sitting between them. CDR1 and CDR2 from the germline V gene are SGHDN and FVKESK. CDR3 size: 12 residues. The CDR3 DNA is TGTGCCAGCAGCCCCGGCGACTATGGCTACACCTTC. Translation: CASSPGDYGYTF.

This clone has a single count. The V gene is TRBV2, the J gene TRBJ2-7; weak D call: TRBD2 (6 bases). Trimming shortened V by 5 bases and J by 6 bases, and 14 bases separated the two germline ends. Germline V gene lookup returns CDR1 SNHLY and CDR2 FYNNEI. The CDR3 is 13 residues long. Here the CDR3 DNA reads TGTGCCAGCAGTCCGACGGGGGATTTCGAGCAGTACTTC. It specifies CASSPTGDFEQYF.

The chain joins TRBV7-9 to TRBJ1-3; no clear D gene. Trimming cost V 1 base and J 4 bases, with 14 bases left between them. The CDR3 contains 16 residues. Germline V CDR1 and CDR2: SEHNR, FQNEAQ (reference sequence). The CDR3 reads CASSLEASTGGNTIYF. The CDR3, as DNA: TGTGCCAGCAGCTTAGAGGCCAGCACGGGGGGAAACACCATATATTTT.

This clone was counted once. The chain uses TRBV19 and TRBJ1-3, with D hard to call. Germline lookup yields CDR1 LNHDA and CDR2 SQIVND (reference sequence). CDR3 length: 13 residues. The V gene lost 5 bases and the J gene lost 4 bases, with 9 bases spanning the gap. CDR3 amino acids: CASSPSEGNTIYF. The DNA for the CDR3 is TGTGCCAGTAGTCCCTCGGAAGGAAACACCATATATTTT.

This clone came up once. The chain is built from TRBV5-1 and TRBJ1-5; D remains ambiguous. This CDR3 has 14 residues. V lost 4 bases and J 0 bases, leaving 8 bases between the germline ends. Per germline, CDR1 SGHRS and CDR2 YFSETQ. CDR3 DNA sequence: TGCGCCAGCAGCGAGTCCGCTAGCAATCAGCCCCAGCATTTT. Protein product: CASSESASNQPQHF.

J is TRBJ2-3 and V is TRBV12-3 or TRBV12-4; possibly TRBD2 for D (6 bases). This CDR3 spans 12 amino acids. V was trimmed by 6 bases and J by 7 bases, leaving 11 bases between them. For the CDR3, the DNA is TGTGCCAGCAGAAACCGGGGGTATACGCAGTATTTT. Encoded protein: CASRNRGYTQYF.

Only one count was recorded for this clone. The gene calls are TRBV4-3 and TRBJ1-2; D not certain. The CDR3 consists of 15 residues. V lost 4 bases, J lost 7 bases, and 19 bases lay in between. Per the germline V gene, CDR1 is LGHNA and CDR2 is YSLEER. CDR3 sequence (DNA): TGCGCCAGCAGCCCCTTGGGCGCGTCTATGAGTGGCTACACCTTC. It yields the protein CASSPLGASMSGYTF.